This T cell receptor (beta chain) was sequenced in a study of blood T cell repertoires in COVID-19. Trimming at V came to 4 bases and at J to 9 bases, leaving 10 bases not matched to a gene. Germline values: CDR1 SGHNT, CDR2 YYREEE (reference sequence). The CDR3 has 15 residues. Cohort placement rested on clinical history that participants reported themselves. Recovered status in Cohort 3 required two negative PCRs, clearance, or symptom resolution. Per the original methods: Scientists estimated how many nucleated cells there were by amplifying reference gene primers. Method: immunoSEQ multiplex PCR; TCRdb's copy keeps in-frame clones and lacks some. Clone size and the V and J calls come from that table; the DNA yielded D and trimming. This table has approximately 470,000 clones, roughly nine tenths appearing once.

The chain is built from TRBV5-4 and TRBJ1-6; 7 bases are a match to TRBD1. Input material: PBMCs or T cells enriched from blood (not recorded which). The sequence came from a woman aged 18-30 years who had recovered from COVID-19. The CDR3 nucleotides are TGTGCCAGCAGCCCTGGACAGGAATTTTCTTCACCCCTCCACTTT. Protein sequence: CASSPGQEFSSPLHF.